Listed here are 9 T cell receptor beta chains from one sample, sequenced in a study of T cell repertoires in cytomegalovirus infection. TCRdb independently ran MiXCR on the reads; one entry per CDR3 protein. The repertoire holds under 600,000 distinct CDR3 sequences, 16% seen once, with roughly a quarter in the top ten. The sample consisted of CD8+ T cells from PBMCs. All receptors come from a human donor in good health (CMV status not recorded). Some clones in this sample may be carry-over from other donors' samples.

This clonotype was detected many times. The CDR3 DNA is TGTGCCAGCGGAGGCCAGCCCCAGCATTTT. This codes for CASGGQPQHF. J is TRBJ1-5 and V is TRBV6-1; D call uncertain. Germline V gene data show CDR1 as MNHNS and CDR2 as SASEGT. The length of the CDR3 is 10 residues. Trimming took off 8 bases at V and 7 bases at J, with 6 bases between the two ends.

Many counts were recorded for this clonotype. The chain combines TRBV7-2 with TRBJ2-1; 7 bases map to TRBD2. The CDR3 runs to 14 residues. The ends lost 7 bases at V and 2 bases at J; junction bases unmatched: 5. Germline values: CDR1 SGHTA, CDR2 FQGNSA. In DNA form, the CDR3 reads TGTGCCAGCAACTACGGGGGGACCTACAATGAGCAGTTCTTC. It codes for CASNYGGTYNEQFF.

The chain links TRBV7-9 to TRBJ2-7; 9 bases are a match to TRBD2. The trim removed 6 bases at V and 6 bases at J, leaving 6 bases unmatched. The CDR3 runs 13 residues. Germline V gene data show CDR1 as SEHNR and CDR2 as FQNEAQ (reference sequence). CDR3 DNA: TGTGCCAGCAGTGGATTAGCGGGAGTCGAGCAGTACTTC. It is translated as CASSGLAGVEQYF. The complete variable domain, with remaining parts taken from reference TRBV7-9 and TRBJ2-7, reads DTGVSQNPRHKITKRGQNVTFRCDPISEHNRLYWYRQTLGQGPEFLTYFQNEAQLEKSRLLSDRFSAERPKGSFSTLEIQRTEQGDSAMYLCASSGLAGVEQYFGPGTRLTVT.

This chain connects TRBV5-5 to TRBJ2-5; D is uncertain. Per the germline V gene, CDR1 is SGHKS and CDR2 is YYEKEE (reference sequence). The V end lost 2 bases, the J end lost 1 base, and 15 bases lay between the germline ends. The CDR3 spans 16 residues. The CDR3 coding sequence is TGTGCCAGCAGCTTAGGGCCGGGTTTCTCCCAAGAGACCCAGTACTTC. Translation: CASSLGPGFSQETQYF.

This clonotype was seen once. V and J are TRBV5-1 and TRBJ2-1; 11 bases match TRBD1. This CDR3 has 13 residues. Trimming cost V 7 bases and J 4 bases; bases outside gene matches: 1. Per the germline V gene, CDR1 is SGHRS and CDR2 is YFSETQ. CDR3 nucleotide sequence: TGCGCCAGCGGGACAGGGGGATACAATGAGCAGTTCTTC. Amino acids: CASGTGGYNEQFF.

This clonotype was counted many times. This chain joins TRBV7-8 and TRBJ2-1, with D possibly matching TRBD2 (6 bases). This CDR3 is 13 amino acids long. V was trimmed by 5 bases and J by 6 bases, leaving 11 bases between them. Germline V CDR1 and CDR2: SGHVS, FQNEAQ. CDR3 nucleotide sequence: TGTGCCAGCAGCCCCGGAGGGAGCAATGAGCAGTTCTTC. It codes for CASSPGGSNEQFF.

V is TRBV6-5 and J is TRBJ1-1; no reliable D call. V lost 6 bases and J lost 1, with 9 bases in between. The CDR3 has 13 amino acids. Germline CDR1 and CDR2: MNHEY and SVGAGI. The CDR3 DNA reads TGTGCCAGCAGACCTGTAGAGAACACTGAAGCTTTCTTT. This codes for CASRPVENTEAFF.

This clonotype has more than one count but fewer than ten. This sequence joins TRBV11-2 and TRBJ2-1; D remains ambiguous. V lost 5 bases to trimming and J lost 9 bases, with 14 bases between them. From germline, CDR1 is SGHAT and CDR2 FQNNGV. The CDR3 is 13 amino acids. CDR3 DNA: TGTGCCAGCAGCCAAACCGGTCCGGTTGAGCAGTTCTTC. Amino acid sequence: CASSQTGPVEQFF.

V usage is TRBV6-8 and J usage is TRBJ1-2; the D is unclear. Germline V gene lookup returns CDR1 MNHGY and CDR2 SAAAGT. Trimming shortened V by 10 bases and J by 5 bases, and 20 bases separated the two germline ends. The CDR3 totals 14 residues. CDR3 loop: CATRRASSRYGYTF. CDR3 DNA: TGTGCCACCCGGCGGGCCTCCTCGAGATATGGCTACACCTTC.